This is a list of T cell receptor beta chains from one sample in a study of blood T cell repertoires in COVID-19. This table comes from immunoSEQ multiplex PCR, and its TCRdb copy is limited to in-frame clones, with some not included. Of over 140,000 clones detected, about 79% appear once; the ten largest clones hold around 2.9%. Input material: PBMCs or T cells enriched from blood (not recorded which). The receptors stem from a woman aged 45-60 years who had recovered from COVID-19. The conserved cysteine and the conserved F or W are not part of the CDR3 here. Fields, in order: J gene, V gene, CDR3 protein.

j_call: TRBJ2-1
v_call: TRBV3-1/TRBV3-2
cdr3_aa: ASSQEISGRPRENEQF

j_call: TRBJ1-6
v_call: TRBV5-6
cdr3_aa: ASSFPGQGQSPLH

j_call: TRBJ2-7
v_call: TRBV15
cdr3_aa: ATSRDPGKDYEQY

j_call: TRBJ1-6
v_call: TRBV18
cdr3_aa: ASSPLNRDSPLH

j_call: TRBJ1-6
v_call: TRBV28
cdr3_aa: ASSSLLWTGGGSNSPLH

j_call: TRBJ2-3
v_call: TRBV20-1
cdr3_aa: SAPTRIEQY

j_call: TRBJ1-6
v_call: TRBV3-1/TRBV3-2
cdr3_aa: ASSQMGQGANSPLH

j_call: TRBJ1-2
v_call: TRBV11-3
cdr3_aa: ASSLEGRGGVYGYT

j_call: TRBJ2-3
v_call: TRBV29-1
cdr3_aa: SVAWTSGGDTQY

j_call: TRBJ2-1
v_call: TRBV20-1
cdr3_aa: SASMSKRGGNEQF

j_call: TRBJ2-1
v_call: TRBV10-3
cdr3_aa: AISESPGGYNEQF

j_call: TRBJ2-7
v_call: TRBV10-3
cdr3_aa: AIRREANEQY

j_call: TRBJ2-3
v_call: TRBV6-1
cdr3_aa: ASSEKGQGNDDTQY

j_call: TRBJ1-5
v_call: TRBV19
cdr3_aa: ATTGSRGRSNQPQH